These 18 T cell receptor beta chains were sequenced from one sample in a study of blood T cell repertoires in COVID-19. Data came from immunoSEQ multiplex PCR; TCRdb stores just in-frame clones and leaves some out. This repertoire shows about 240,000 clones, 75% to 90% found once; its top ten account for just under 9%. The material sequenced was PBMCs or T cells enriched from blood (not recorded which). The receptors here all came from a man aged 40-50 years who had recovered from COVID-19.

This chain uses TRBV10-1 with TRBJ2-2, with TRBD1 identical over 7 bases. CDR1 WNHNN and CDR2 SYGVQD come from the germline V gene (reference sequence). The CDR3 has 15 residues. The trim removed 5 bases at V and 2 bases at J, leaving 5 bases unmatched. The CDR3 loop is CASSKTGRNTGELFF. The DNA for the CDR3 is TGCGCCAGCAGTAAGACAGGGCGAAACACCGGGGAGCTGTTTTTT.

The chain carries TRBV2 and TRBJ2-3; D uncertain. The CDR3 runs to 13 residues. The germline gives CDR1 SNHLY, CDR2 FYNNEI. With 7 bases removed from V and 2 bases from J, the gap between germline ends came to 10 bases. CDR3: CASNPQFTDTQYF. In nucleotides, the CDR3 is TGTGCCAGCAACCCACAGTTCACAGATACGCAGTATTTT.

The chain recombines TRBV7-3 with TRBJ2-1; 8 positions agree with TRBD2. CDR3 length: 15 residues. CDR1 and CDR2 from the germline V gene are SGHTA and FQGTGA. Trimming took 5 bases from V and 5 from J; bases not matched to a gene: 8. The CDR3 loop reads CASSPRTSRDNEQFF. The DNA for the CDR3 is TGTGCCAGCAGCCCCCGGACTAGCCGAGACAATGAGCAGTTCTTC.

CDR3 DNA: TGTGCCAGCAGCTTGACAGGAAATTCACCCCTCCACTTT. As protein: CASSLTGNSPLHF. This chain uses TRBV5-4 with TRBJ1-6; D possibly corresponds to TRBD1 (5 bases). Trimming removed 1 base at V and 7 bases at J, with 6 bases between. The CDR3 totals 13 residues. Per germline, CDR1 SGHNT and CDR2 YYREEE (reference sequence). The entire variable domain, with the rest obtained from reference TRBV5-4 and TRBJ1-6, is as follows: ETGVTQSPTHLIKTRGQQVTLRCSSQSGHNTVSWYQQALGQGPQFIFQYYREEENGRGNFPPRFSGLQFPNYSSELNVNALELDDSALYLCASSLTGNSPLHFGNGTRLTVT.

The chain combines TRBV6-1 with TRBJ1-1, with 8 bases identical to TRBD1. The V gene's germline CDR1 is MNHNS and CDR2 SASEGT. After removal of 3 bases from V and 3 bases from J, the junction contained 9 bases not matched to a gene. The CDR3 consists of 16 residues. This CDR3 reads CASSDVATGDYTEAFF. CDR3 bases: TGTGCCAGCAGTGACGTCGCGACAGGGGACTACACTGAAGCTTTCTTT.

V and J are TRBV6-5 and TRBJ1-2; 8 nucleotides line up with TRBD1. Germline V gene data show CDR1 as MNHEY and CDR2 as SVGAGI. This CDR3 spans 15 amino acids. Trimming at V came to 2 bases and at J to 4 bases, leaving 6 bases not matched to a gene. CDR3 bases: TGTGCCAGCAGTTACGACAGGGGAGTCGGCTATGGCTACACCTTC. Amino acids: CASSYDRGVGYGYTF.

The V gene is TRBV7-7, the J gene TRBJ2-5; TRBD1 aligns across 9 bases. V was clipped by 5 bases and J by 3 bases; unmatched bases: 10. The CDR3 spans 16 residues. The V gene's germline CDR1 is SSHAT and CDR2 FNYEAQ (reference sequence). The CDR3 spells CASSPGYGTGKETQYF. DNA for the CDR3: TGTGCCAGCAGCCCTGGATATGGGACAGGGAAAGAGACCCAGTACTTC.

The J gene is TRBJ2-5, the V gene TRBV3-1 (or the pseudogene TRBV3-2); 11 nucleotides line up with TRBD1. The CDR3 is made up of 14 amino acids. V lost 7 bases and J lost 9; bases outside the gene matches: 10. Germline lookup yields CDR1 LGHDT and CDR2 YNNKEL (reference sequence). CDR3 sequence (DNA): TGTGCCAGCAAGGACAGGGGGCGTCTTGGGGCCCAGTACTTC. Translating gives CASKDRGRLGAQYF.

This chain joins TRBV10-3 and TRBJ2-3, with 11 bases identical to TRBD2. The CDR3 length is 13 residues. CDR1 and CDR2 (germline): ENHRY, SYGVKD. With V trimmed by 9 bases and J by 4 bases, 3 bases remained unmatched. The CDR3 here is CAIGTSGPDTQYF. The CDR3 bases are TGTGCCATTGGGACTAGCGGCCCAGATACGCAGTATTTT.

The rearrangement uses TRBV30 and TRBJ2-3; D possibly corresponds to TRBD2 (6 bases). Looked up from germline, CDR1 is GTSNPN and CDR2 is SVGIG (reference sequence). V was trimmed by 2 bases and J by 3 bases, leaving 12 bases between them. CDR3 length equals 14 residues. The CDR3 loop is CAWSRSGRTDTQYF. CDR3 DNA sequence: TGTGCCTGGAGTAGGTCAGGGAGGACAGATACGCAGTATTTT.

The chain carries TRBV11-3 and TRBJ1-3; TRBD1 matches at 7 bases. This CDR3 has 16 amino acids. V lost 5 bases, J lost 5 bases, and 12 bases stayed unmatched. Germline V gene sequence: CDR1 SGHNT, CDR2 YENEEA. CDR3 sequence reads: CASSLGDSVFRNTIYF. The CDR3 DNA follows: TGTGCCAGCAGCCTAGGGGACAGTGTTTTTCGAAACACCATATATTTT.

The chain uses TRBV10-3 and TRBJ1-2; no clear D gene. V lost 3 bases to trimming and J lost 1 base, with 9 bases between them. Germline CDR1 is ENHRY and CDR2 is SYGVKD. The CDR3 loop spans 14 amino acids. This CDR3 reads CAISDQRSNYGYTF. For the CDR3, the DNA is TGTGCCATCAGTGATCAGCGGAGTAACTATGGCTACACCTTC.

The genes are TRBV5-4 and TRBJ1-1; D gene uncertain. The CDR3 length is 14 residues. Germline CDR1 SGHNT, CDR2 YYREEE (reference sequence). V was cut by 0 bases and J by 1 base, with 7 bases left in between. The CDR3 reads CASSLAVGNTEAFF. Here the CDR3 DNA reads TGTGCCAGCAGCTTGGCGGTCGGGAACACTGAAGCTTTCTTT.

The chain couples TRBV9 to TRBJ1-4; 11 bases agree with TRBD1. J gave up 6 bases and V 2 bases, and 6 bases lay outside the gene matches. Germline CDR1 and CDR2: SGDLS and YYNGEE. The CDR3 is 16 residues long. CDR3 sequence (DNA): TGTGCCAGCAGCGTTTTGGACAGGGGGCGCGATGAAAAACTGTTTTTT. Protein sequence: CASSVLDRGRDEKLFF.

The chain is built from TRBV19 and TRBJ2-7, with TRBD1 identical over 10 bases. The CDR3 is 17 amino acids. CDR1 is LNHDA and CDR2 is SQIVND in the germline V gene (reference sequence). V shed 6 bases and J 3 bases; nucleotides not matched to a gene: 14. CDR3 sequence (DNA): TGTGCCAGTAGCTCTTTTCTAAGCGGGACAGGGGACTACGAGCAGTACTTC. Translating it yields CASSSFLSGTGDYEQYF.

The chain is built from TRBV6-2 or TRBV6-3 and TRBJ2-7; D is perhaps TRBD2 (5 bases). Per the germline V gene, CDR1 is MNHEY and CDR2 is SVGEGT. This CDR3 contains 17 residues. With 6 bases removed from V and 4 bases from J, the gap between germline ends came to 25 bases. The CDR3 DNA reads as TGTGCCAGCAGCACATATGTTATGGGAGCGCGATTGTACGAGCAGTACTTC. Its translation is CASSTYVMGARLYEQYF.

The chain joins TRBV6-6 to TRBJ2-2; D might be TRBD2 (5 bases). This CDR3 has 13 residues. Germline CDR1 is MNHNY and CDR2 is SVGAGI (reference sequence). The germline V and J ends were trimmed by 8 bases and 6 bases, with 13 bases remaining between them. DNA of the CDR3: TGTGCCAGCTCCTACGGAGGAGCCGGGGAGCTGTTTTTT. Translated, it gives CASSYGGAGELFF.

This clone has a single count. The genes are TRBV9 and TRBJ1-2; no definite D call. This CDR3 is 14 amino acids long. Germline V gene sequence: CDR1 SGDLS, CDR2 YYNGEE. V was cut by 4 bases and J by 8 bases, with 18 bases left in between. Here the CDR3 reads CASSTFQSGIGYTF. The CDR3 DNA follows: TGTGCCAGCAGCACTTTCCAATCCGGGATAGGCTACACCTTC.